The 32 T cell receptor beta chains below were found in one sample sequenced in a study of vaccination and CD4 T cells after COVID-19. Antigens of these TCRs are unknown. Described treatment: approximately 9-day PBMC culture with coronavirus spike peptide pools or control peptides (ViraFEST assay). The Oncomine TCR Beta short-read assay was applied to DNA of cultured CD4+ T cells. Each CDR3 protein is one row after TCRdb ran MiXCR on the PCR reads. The sample holds tens of thousands of distinct CDR3 sequences, 35% to 55% seen once. The sample comprised CD4+ T cells from blood, cultured in vitro. These receptors were collected from a human donor who had recovered from COVID-19.

This clonotype was counted a single time. The genes are TRBV5-1 and TRBJ2-3, with TRBD1 matching 7 bases. Losses at the gene ends were 7 bases for V and 0 bases for J; bases not matched to a gene: 14. Germline V gene lookup returns CDR1 SGHRS and CDR2 YFSETQ. The CDR3 contains 17 residues. The CDR3 loop reads CASRTIYRGASTDTQYF. CDR3 in DNA: TGCGCCAGCCGCACAATCTACAGGGGTGCTAGCACAGATACGCAGTATTTT.

The gene calls are TRBV29-1 and TRBJ2-1, with 12 bases lining up with TRBD2. The CDR3 length is 16 residues. The germline V gene encodes CDR1 SQVTM and CDR2 ANQGSEA. V shed 3 bases, J shed 10 bases, and the junction held 13 bases outside the gene matches. CDR3 loop: CSVDSLAGGPEDEQFF. CDR3 sequence (DNA): TGCAGCGTTGATAGCCTAGCGGGGGGGCCGGAGGACGAGCAGTTCTTC.

The chain employs TRBV5-1 and TRBJ1-6, with D perhaps TRBD1 (5 bases). The germline gives CDR1 SGHRS, CDR2 YFSETQ. CDR3 length: 14 residues. Trimming removed 3 bases from V and 7 bases from J, with 11 bases in between. The CDR3 protein is CASSWEGLNSPLHF. The CDR3 DNA reads TGCGCCAGCAGCTGGGAGGGGTTAAATTCACCCCTCCACTTT.

This CDR3 is CASKRTGTTYEQYF. CDR3 nucleotides: TGTGCCAGCAAACGAACCGGGACGACCTACGAGCAGTACTTC. The chain is built from TRBV6-1 and TRBJ2-7, with D tentatively TRBD1 or TRBD2 (5 bases each). Germline V gene data show CDR1 as MNHNS and CDR2 as SASEGT. V lost 7 bases, J lost 2 bases, and 15 bases lay in between. CDR3 length: 14 amino acids.

This clonotype was observed a handful of times. The rearrangement joins TRBV7-9 to TRBJ1-6; D remains ambiguous. The germline V and J ends were trimmed by 4 bases and 0 bases, with 7 bases remaining between them. Germline CDR1 is SEHNR and CDR2 is FQNEAQ (reference sequence). The CDR3 runs 15 residues. CDR3 DNA: TGTGCCAGCAGCTCGAGCGGCTCCTATAATTCACCCCTCCACTTT. As protein: CASSSSGSYNSPLHF.

The V gene is TRBV28, the J gene TRBJ2-5, with D perhaps matching TRBD1 (5 bases). CDR1 is MDHEN and CDR2 is SYDVKM in the germline V gene. V shed 6 bases and J shed 4 bases, with 12 bases lying between them. The CDR3 has 13 amino acids. CDR3 residues: CASSQGNGETQYF. The CDR3 DNA reads TGTGCCAGCAGCCAGGGAAACGGAGAGACCCAGTACTTC.

In this sample, this clonotype turned up a few times. V usage is TRBV28 and J usage is TRBJ1-2; D uncertain. CDR3 length equals 14 residues. Germline V gene sequence: CDR1 MDHEN, CDR2 SYDVKM. V gave up 10 bases and J gave up 7 bases, with 22 bases separating them. CDR3: CAIGQLPPRSGYTF. The CDR3, as DNA: TGTGCCATAGGGCAACTGCCCCCTCGGAGTGGCTACACCTTC.

The CDR3, as DNA: TGTGCCAGCAGTGAAGCGCGAAATGATCCTGCAGATACGCAGTATTTT. It is translated as CASSEARNDPADTQYF. The rearrangement joins TRBV6-1 to TRBJ2-3; D is uncertain. This CDR3 contains 16 residues. Germline-derived CDR1 and CDR2 are MNHNS and SASEGT. V lost 0 bases, J lost 4 bases, and 14 bases lay in between.

V is TRBV18 and J is TRBJ2-7, with TRBD2 identical over 13 bases. The germline V gene has CDR1 KGHSH and CDR2 LQKENI. This CDR3 spans 16 amino acids. The V and J ends lost 0 bases and 2 bases, in that order; junction bases with no gene match: 1. CDR3 residues: CASSPPGLAGTYEQYF. Written as DNA, the CDR3 is TGTGCCAGCTCACCACCGGGACTAGCGGGGACCTACGAGCAGTACTTC.

The chain uses TRBV5-1 and TRBJ2-7; no definite D call. This CDR3 is built from 12 residues. The V gene lost 4 bases and the J gene lost 3 bases, with 8 bases spanning the gap. Germline CDR1 SGHRS, CDR2 YFSETQ. The CDR3 sequence: CASSISDYEQYF. CDR3 bases: TGCGCCAGCAGCATTTCGGACTACGAGCAGTACTTC.

CDR3: CASSLALRSNTGELFF. Here the CDR3 DNA reads TGTGCCAGCAGCTTAGCACTGCGTTCGAACACCGGGGAGCTGTTTTTT. The rearrangement links TRBV7-8 to TRBJ2-2, with D hard to call. In germline, CDR1 is SGHVS, CDR2 FQNEAQ. Trimming removed 0 bases from V and 0 bases from J, with 8 bases in between. This CDR3 contains 16 residues.

In this sample, this clonotype turned up a few times. This chain uses TRBV10-3 with TRBJ1-2, with 10 bases lining up with TRBD1. The CDR3 sequence is 13 residues long. V shed 8 bases and J 8 bases; nucleotides not matched to a gene: 8. Germline loops: CDR1 ENHRY, CDR2 SYGVKD. CDR3 amino acids: CAIRPDRGRGYTF. In nucleotides, the CDR3 is TGTGCCATCCGGCCCGACAGGGGGCGAGGCTACACCTTC.

The rearrangement links TRBV20-1 to TRBJ2-4, with D unclear. CDR1 and CDR2 (germline): DFQATT, SNEGSKA (reference sequence). The CDR3 contains 14 residues. V lost 0 bases and J 0 bases, leaving 6 bases between the germline ends. The CDR3 DNA reads as TGCAGTGCTAGAGAACGGGTAGCCAAAAACATTCAGTACTTC. It is translated as CSARERVAKNIQYF.

This clonotype was detected only a few times. The chain joins TRBV20-1 to TRBJ1-1, with a weak D call TRBD1 (6 bases). The germline V and J ends were trimmed by 0 bases and 0 bases, with 8 bases remaining between them. CDR1 DFQATT and CDR2 SNEGSKA come from the germline V gene (reference sequence). The length of the CDR3 is 14 residues. The CDR3 region has the DNA TGCAGTGCTAGAGACGGACAGATGAACACTGAAGCTTTCTTT. It is translated as CSARDGQMNTEAFF.

This clonotype has only a few counts. This rearrangement joins TRBV27 to TRBJ1-6, with D maybe TRBD1 (5 bases). This CDR3 has 15 amino acids. With 4 bases removed from V and 4 bases from J, the gap between germline ends came to 11 bases. Germline CDR1 is MNHEY and CDR2 is SMNVEV (reference sequence). The CDR3 sequence is CASSSRGGYNSPLHF. As DNA, the CDR3 is TGTGCCAGCAGTTCGCGGGGCGGTTATAATTCACCCCTCCACTTT.

There are a few counts of this clonotype. V and J are TRBV7-2 and TRBJ2-5; D perhaps matches TRBD2 (5 bases). Trimming removed 5 bases from V and 2 bases from J, with 12 bases in between. Germline CDR1 SGHTA, CDR2 FQGNSA. The CDR3 covers 14 residues. CDR3 sequence (DNA): TGTGCCAGCAGCCCGAGACGGACTCAAGAGACCCAGTACTTC. Translating it yields CASSPRRTQETQYF. Looking up the rest from reference TRBV7-2 and TRBJ2-5 gives the full variable domain: GAGVSQSPSNKVTEKGKDVELRCDPISGHTALYWYRQSLGQGLEFLIYFQGNSAPDKSGLPSDRFSAERTGGSVSTLTIQRTQQEDSAVYLCASSPRRTQETQYFGPGTRLLVL.

This rearrangement joins TRBV11-2 to TRBJ2-5, with D possibly TRBD1 on 6 matching bases. Germline assignment: CDR1 SGHAT and CDR2 FQNNGV. The CDR3 is 13 amino acids. Trimming took 8 bases from V and 5 from J, leaving 15 bases between them. The CDR3 spells CASQQGAYETQYF. As DNA, the CDR3 is TGTGCCAGCCAACAGGGCGCGTATGAGACCCAGTACTTC.

This rearrangement joins TRBV20-1 to TRBJ1-2, with 7 bases fitting TRBD1. Germline V gene sequence: CDR1 DFQATT, CDR2 SNEGSKA (reference sequence). J gave up 4 bases and V 4 bases, and 6 bases lay outside the gene matches. This CDR3 has 13 amino acids. The CDR3 DNA sequence: TGCAGTGCTATGACAGGGAGTTCCTATGGCTACACCTTC. Amino acid sequence: CSAMTGSSYGYTF.

This clonotype has only a few counts. V usage is TRBV27 and J usage is TRBJ1-2, with a tentative D call TRBD1 (6 bases). The length of the CDR3 is 15 residues. V was clipped by 0 bases and J by 4 bases, with 12 bases between them. Per germline, CDR1 MNHEY and CDR2 SMNVEV (reference sequence). CDR3 DNA: TGTGCCAGCAGTTTATCTGGGGGGCTGGGCTATGGCTACACCTTC. Translating gives CASSLSGGLGYGYTF.

This chain connects TRBV5-6 to TRBJ2-7; D uncertain. Germline V CDR1 and CDR2: SGHDT, YYEEEE. V was clipped by 0 bases and J by 6 bases, with 19 bases between them. This CDR3 is built from 16 residues. This CDR3 is CASSLGDLTFPLEQYF. CDR3 sequence (DNA): TGTGCCAGCAGCTTGGGGGATTTAACTTTCCCCCTCGAGCAGTACTTC.

This clonotype has only a few counts. The CDR3 loop reads CSARAPGFSNQPQHF. The CDR3 coding sequence is TGCAGTGCTAGAGCACCGGGCTTTAGCAATCAGCCCCAGCATTTT. The chain joins TRBV20-1 to TRBJ1-5; the D is unclear. This CDR3 is 15 amino acids long. The V gene's germline CDR1 is DFQATT and CDR2 SNEGSKA (reference sequence). V lost 1 base to trimming and J lost 0 bases, with 10 bases between them.

The V gene is TRBV5-1, the J gene TRBJ2-3; 9 nucleotides align to TRBD1. The V segment lost 6 bases and the J segment 5 bases; nucleotides outside the gene matches: 16. CDR1 is SGHRS, CDR2 YFSETQ, per germline. This CDR3 region has 17 residues. In DNA form, the CDR3 reads TGCGCCAGCATGCCCAACCCCACAGGGGGCCCTGGAGATACGCAGTATTTT. Amino acids: CASMPNPTGGPGDTQYF.

V gene TRBV19 combines with J gene TRBJ2-1; 8 positions agree with TRBD1. V was clipped by 3 bases and J by 6 bases; unmatched bases: 7. Germline loops: CDR1 LNHDA, CDR2 SQIVND (reference sequence). The CDR3 runs to 15 residues. CDR3: CASSIITGTGNEQFF. CDR3 DNA: TGTGCCAGTAGTATCATCACCGGGACAGGCAATGAGCAGTTCTTC. Supplemented by reference TRBV19 and TRBJ2-1, the full variable domain reads DGGITQSPKYLFRKEGQNVTLSCEQNLNHDAMYWYRQDPGQGLRLIYYSQIVNDFQKGDIAEGYSVSREKKESFPLTVTSAQKNPTAFYLCASSIITGTGNEQFFGPGTRLTVL.

This rearrangement joins TRBV19 to TRBJ2-1; D gene ambiguous. Between the trimmed V and J ends, which lost 7 bases and 5 bases, there was a span of 9 bases. The CDR3 length is 12 residues. CDR1 is LNHDA and CDR2 is SQIVND in the germline V gene (reference sequence). The CDR3 here is CASKRPNNEQFF. CDR3 DNA sequence: TGTGCCAGTAAAAGACCCAACAATGAGCAGTTCTTC.

There are a few counts of this clonotype. The chain links TRBV5-8 to TRBJ2-7; TRBD1 agrees at 10 bases. V trimming: 4 bases; J trimming: 3 bases; junction bases outside the gene matches: 7. Looked up from germline, CDR1 is SGHTS and CDR2 is YDEGEE. The CDR3 is made up of 15 amino acids. For the CDR3, the DNA is TGTGCCAGCAGCCGACAGGGGGCCTATGGCTACGAGCAGTACTTC. It encodes CASSRQGAYGYEQYF.

The chain has TRBV6-1 and TRBJ2-7; unclear D gene. Germline CDR1 reads MNHNS; CDR2 reads SASEGT. This CDR3 has 11 amino acids. Trimming took off 6 bases at V and 2 bases at J, with 5 bases between the two ends. The CDR3 region has the DNA TGTGCCAGCAGAGTTACCTACGAGCAGTACTTC. This codes for CASRVTYEQYF.

This clonotype was counted a few times. The rearrangement links TRBV6-1 to TRBJ1-5; D possibly corresponds to TRBD1 (5 bases). The germline V and J ends were trimmed by 8 bases and 11 bases, with 16 bases remaining between them. The CDR3 contains 12 residues. Germline V lookup: CDR1 MNHNS, CDR2 SASEGT. The CDR3 region is CASRGPKTSQHF. The CDR3 DNA sequence: TGTGCCAGCCGGGGACCGAAGACGTCCCAGCATTTT.

The J gene is TRBJ2-7, the V gene TRBV5-4; 8 bases fit TRBD1. V was clipped by 1 base and J by 7 bases; unmatched bases: 7. CDR1 is SGHNT and CDR2 is YYREEE in the germline V gene (reference sequence). The CDR3 runs to 14 residues. CDR3 nucleotides: TGTGCCAGCAGCTTGTTCGGGACAGGTCTGGAGCAGTACTTC. Amino acids: CASSLFGTGLEQYF.

The table lists this clonotype with a few counts. The gene calls are TRBV2 and TRBJ1-6; D not resolved. Looked up from germline, CDR1 is SNHLY and CDR2 is FYNNEI. CDR3 length equals 12 residues. Trimming pared 2 bases from V and 13 bases from J, leaving 9 bases between. The CDR3 sequence is CASSEWVGPLHF. The CDR3 coding sequence is TGTGCCAGCAGTGAATGGGTGGGGCCCCTCCACTTT.

This clonotype was counted only a few times. The chain is built from TRBV20-1 and TRBJ2-7; D possibly uses TRBD1 or TRBD2 (7 bases each). Trimming removed 3 bases at V and 5 bases at J, with 26 bases between. The germline V gene encodes CDR1 DFQATT and CDR2 SNEGSKA (reference sequence). CDR3 length: 17 amino acids. The CDR3 nucleotides are TGCAGTGCTAGCGGGGGGAGTCGAGACAGGGTGGAACACGAGCAGTACTTC. Amino acids: CSASGGSRDRVEHEQYF.

This clonotype turned up a few times. The V gene is TRBV19, the J gene TRBJ1-2; TRBD1 agrees at 7 bases. The germline CDR1 and CDR2 sequences are LNHDA and SQIVND (reference sequence). The CDR3 length is 15 residues. J lost 4 bases, V lost 6 bases, and 11 bases had no gene match. CDR3 sequence (DNA): TGTGCCAGTAGGGCGACCGGGACAGCGGGCTATGGCTACACCTTC. This translates into CASRATGTAGYGYTF.

This clonotype was detected once. The rearrangement joins TRBV10-3 to TRBJ2-2; maybe TRBD2 (6 bases). The CDR3 is made up of 18 amino acids. Trimming left V 3 bases short and J 2 bases short, with 19 bases between. Per germline, CDR1 ENHRY and CDR2 SYGVKD. The CDR3 DNA reads as TGTGCCATCAGTGATCGCACTGGGAGGTCCTTAAACACCGGGGAGCTGTTTTTT. This encodes CAISDRTGRSLNTGELFF.